This T cell receptor (beta chain) is from a study of shared clonotypes between healthy human individuals. Turning to the study itself: Samples came from two female and three male donors aged 18 to 49.

V dropped 3 bases and J dropped 4 bases, with 28 bases sitting between them. Germline V gene lookup returns CDR1 SGDLS and CDR2 YYNGEE. There are 19 residues in the CDR3. Terminally differentiated effector memory CD45RA+ cells were excluded from the naive CD8 cells, which were CD45RO-negative and positively selected for CCR7. Deep-level assay runs were performed. The material for each subset, its genomic DNA, was split evenly across several immunoSEQ plates. TCRdb's copy holds only in-frame clones and misses some; the assay was immunoSEQ multiplex PCR. The sample holds hundreds of thousands of clones; 85% to 95% are singletons and the top ten take over 0.09%.

This TCR came from a woman in her twenties or thirties in good health. The V and J genes are TRBV9 and TRBJ1-2, with a tentative D call TRBD1 (6 bases). The sequencing sample was made of naive CD8+ T cells sorted from blood. The CDR3 nucleotides read TGTGCCAGCAGCGCCCACCCAAAGGGGACAACCATCCGGAGCTATGGCTACACCTTC. The encoded protein is CASSAHPKGTTIRSYGYTF.